The 7 T cell receptor beta chains listed next were all sequenced from one sample in a study of T cell responses to AZD1222 COVID-19 vaccine. Repertoires were generated with immunoSEQ multiplex PCR, while TCRdb's copy carries only in-frame clones and drops some. The sample has about 140,000 clones; 80% to 95% are singletons. The input for sequencing was peripheral blood, taken on day 0 of AZD1222 vaccination. These receptors originate from an adult in good health.

CDR3 protein: CASRFHAPTDTQYF. The CDR3 nucleotides are TGTGCCAGCAGGTTTCATGCCCCCACAGATACGCAGTATTTT. The chain joins TRBV7-2 to TRBJ2-3; D not certain. The CDR3 consists of 14 residues. Trimming shortened V by 6 bases and J by 2 bases, and 12 bases separated the two germline ends. Germline V lookup: CDR1 SGHTA, CDR2 FQGNSA.

The V gene is TRBV5-5, the J gene TRBJ1-1; D not resolved. This CDR3 is built from 14 residues. The ends were cut back, 2 bases at V and 0 bases at J, with 8 bases in the middle. Germline V lookup: CDR1 SGHKS, CDR2 YYEKEE (reference sequence). The CDR3 here is CASSLSVVNTEAFF. CDR3 DNA sequence: TGTGCCAGCAGCTTAAGTGTGGTGAACACTGAAGCTTTCTTT.

The chain is built from TRBV19 and TRBJ2-5; D unclear. The CDR3 contains 13 residues. Trimming stripped 5 bases from V and 1 base from J, with 8 bases between. Looked up from germline, CDR1 is LNHDA and CDR2 is SQIVND (reference sequence). This CDR3 is CASSRISQETQYF. In nucleotides, the CDR3 is TGTGCCAGTAGTCGGATCTCCCAAGAGACCCAGTACTTC.

V gene TRBV7-2 combines with J gene TRBJ2-3; unclear D gene. This CDR3 has 14 residues. V lost 0 bases and J lost 3, with 7 bases in between. The germline V gene has CDR1 SGHTA and CDR2 FQGNSA. The CDR3 region is CASSLAAATDTQYF. CDR3 DNA sequence: TGTGCCAGCAGCTTAGCTGCAGCTACAGATACGCAGTATTTT.

This clone was seen a few times. This sequence joins TRBV5-4 and TRBJ1-5, with D uncertain. Germline CDR1 and CDR2: SGHNT and YYREEE (reference sequence). V dropped 1 base and J dropped 6 bases, with 5 bases sitting between them. This CDR3 is 12 amino acids long. The CDR3 sequence: CASSLMGQPQHF. Here the CDR3 DNA reads TGTGCCAGCAGCTTGATGGGTCAGCCCCAGCATTTT.

The chain uses TRBV7-2 and TRBJ2-5; 11 nucleotides agree with TRBD2. V trimming: 4 bases; J trimming: 2 bases; junction bases outside the gene matches: 3. There are 15 residues in the CDR3. Germline-derived CDR1 and CDR2 are SGHTA and FQGNSA. CDR3 loop: CASSWGLAAQETQYF. The DNA for the CDR3 is TGTGCCAGCAGCTGGGGACTAGCGGCACAAGAGACCCAGTACTTC. Variable domain in full (rest from reference TRBV7-2 and TRBJ2-5): GAGVSQSPSNKVTEKGKDVELRCDPISGHTALYWYRQSLGQGLEFLIYFQGNSAPDKSGLPSDRFSAERTGGSVSTLTIQRTQQEDSAVYLCASSWGLAAQETQYFGPGTRLLVL.

This chain joins TRBV5-1 and TRBJ2-3; D is ambiguous. V gave up 4 bases and J gave up 0 bases, with 12 bases separating them. Per germline, CDR1 SGHRS and CDR2 YFSETQ. The CDR3 length is 15 residues. The CDR3 DNA is TGCGCCAGCAGCATACAGAGTACTAGCACAGATACGCAGTATTTT. It translates to CASSIQSTSTDTQYF.